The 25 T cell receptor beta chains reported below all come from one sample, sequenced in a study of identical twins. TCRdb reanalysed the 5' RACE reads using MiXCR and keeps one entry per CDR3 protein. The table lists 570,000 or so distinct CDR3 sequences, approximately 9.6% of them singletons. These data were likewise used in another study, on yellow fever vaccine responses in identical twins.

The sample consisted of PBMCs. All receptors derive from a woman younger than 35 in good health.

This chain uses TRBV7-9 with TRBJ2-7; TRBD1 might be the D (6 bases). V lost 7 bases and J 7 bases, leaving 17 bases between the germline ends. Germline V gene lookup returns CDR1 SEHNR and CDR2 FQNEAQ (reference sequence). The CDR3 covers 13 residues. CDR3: CASTVAQGREQYF. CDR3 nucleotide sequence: TGTGCCAGCACAGTGGCACAGGGCCGGGAGCAGTACTTC. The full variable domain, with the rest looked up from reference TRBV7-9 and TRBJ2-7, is DTGVSQNPRHKITKRGQNVTFRCDPISEHNRLYWYRQTLGQGPEFLTYFQNEAQLEKSRLLSDRFSAERPKGSFSTLEIQRTEQGDSAMYLCASTVAQGREQYFGPGTRLTVT.

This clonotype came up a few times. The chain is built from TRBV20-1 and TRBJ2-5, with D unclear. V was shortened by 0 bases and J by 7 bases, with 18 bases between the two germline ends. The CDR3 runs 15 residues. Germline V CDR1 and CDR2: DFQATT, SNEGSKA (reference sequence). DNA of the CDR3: TGCAGTGCTAGAGATAACCCGTGGGATATGGGGACCCAGTACTTC. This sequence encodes CSARDNPWDMGTQYF.

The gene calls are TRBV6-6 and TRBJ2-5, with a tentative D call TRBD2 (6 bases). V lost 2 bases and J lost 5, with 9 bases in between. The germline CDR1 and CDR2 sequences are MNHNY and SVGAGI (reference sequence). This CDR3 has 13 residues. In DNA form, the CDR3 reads TGTGCCAGCAGTTACCCGGGAGTTGAGACCCAGTACTTC. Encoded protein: CASSYPGVETQYF.

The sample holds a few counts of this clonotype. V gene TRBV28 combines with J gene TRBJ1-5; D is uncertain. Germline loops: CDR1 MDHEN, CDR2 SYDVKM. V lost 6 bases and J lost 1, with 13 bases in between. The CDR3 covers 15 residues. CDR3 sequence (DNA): TGTGCCAGCAGCCCGCAAGAGTGGAGCAATCAGCCCCAGCATTTT. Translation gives CASSPQEWSNQPQHF.

The CDR3 nucleotides read TGTGCCACCAGTGATTCCGGGACTAGCGGGAACACAGATACGCAGTATTTT. The encoded protein is CATSDSGTSGNTDTQYF. The chain links TRBV24-1 to TRBJ2-3, with 13 bases identical to TRBD2. J lost 2 bases, V lost 2 bases, and 3 bases had no gene match. Germline lookup yields CDR1 KGHDR and CDR2 SFDVKD. The CDR3 runs to 17 residues.

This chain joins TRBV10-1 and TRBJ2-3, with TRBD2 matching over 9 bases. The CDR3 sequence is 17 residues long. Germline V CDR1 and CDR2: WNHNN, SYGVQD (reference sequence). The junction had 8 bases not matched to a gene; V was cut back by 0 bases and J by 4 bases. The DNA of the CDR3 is TGCGCCAGCAGTGAGTCTCCGGGACTAGCCCTGGCAGATACGCAGTATTTT. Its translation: CASSESPGLALADTQYF.

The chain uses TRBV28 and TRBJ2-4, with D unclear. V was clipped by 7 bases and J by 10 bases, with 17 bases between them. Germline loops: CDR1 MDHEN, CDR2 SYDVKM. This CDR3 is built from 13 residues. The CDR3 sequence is CASNTLSVSIQYF. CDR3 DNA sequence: TGTGCCAGCAACACGTTATCCGTTTCTATTCAGTACTTC.

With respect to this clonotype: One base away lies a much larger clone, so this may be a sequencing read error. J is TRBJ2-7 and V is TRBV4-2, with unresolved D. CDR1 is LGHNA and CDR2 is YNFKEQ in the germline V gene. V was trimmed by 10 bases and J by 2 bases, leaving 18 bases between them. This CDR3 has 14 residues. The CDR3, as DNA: TGTGCCACCTCGTCCGCGACATCAGCCTACGAGCAGTACTTC. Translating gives CATSSATSAYEQYF.

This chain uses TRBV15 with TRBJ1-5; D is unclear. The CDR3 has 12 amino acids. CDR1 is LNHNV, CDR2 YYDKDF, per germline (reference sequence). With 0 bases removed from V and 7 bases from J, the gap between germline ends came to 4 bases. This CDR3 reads CATSRDGQPQHF. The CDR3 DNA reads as TGTGCCACCAGCAGAGATGGGCAGCCCCAGCATTTT.

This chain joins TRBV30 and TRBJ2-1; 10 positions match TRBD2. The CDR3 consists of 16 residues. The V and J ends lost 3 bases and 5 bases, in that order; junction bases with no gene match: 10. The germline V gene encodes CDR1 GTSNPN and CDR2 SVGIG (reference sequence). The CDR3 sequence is CAWRGTGTSANNEQFF. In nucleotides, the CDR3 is TGTGCCTGGAGAGGAACCGGGACTAGCGCCAACAATGAGCAGTTCTTC.

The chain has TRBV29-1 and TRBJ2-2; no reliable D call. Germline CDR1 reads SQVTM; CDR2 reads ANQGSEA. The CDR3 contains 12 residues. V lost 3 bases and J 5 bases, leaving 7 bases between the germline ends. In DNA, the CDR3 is TGCAGCGTTGAGCGGTGGACCGGGGAGCTGTTTTTT. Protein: CSVERWTGELFF.

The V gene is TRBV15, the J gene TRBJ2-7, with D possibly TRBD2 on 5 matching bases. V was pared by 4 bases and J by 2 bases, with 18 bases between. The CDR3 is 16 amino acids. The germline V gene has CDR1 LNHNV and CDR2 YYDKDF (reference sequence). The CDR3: CATSKWRAPSPYEQYF. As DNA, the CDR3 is TGTGCCACCAGCAAGTGGCGGGCCCCAAGCCCCTACGAGCAGTACTTC.

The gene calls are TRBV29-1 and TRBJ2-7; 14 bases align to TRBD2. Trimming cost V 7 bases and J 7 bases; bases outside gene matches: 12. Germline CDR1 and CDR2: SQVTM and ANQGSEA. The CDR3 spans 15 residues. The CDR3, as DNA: TGCAGCGCGACCCTAGGGACTAGCGGGAGATTGGAGCAGTACTTC. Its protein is CSATLGTSGRLEQYF.

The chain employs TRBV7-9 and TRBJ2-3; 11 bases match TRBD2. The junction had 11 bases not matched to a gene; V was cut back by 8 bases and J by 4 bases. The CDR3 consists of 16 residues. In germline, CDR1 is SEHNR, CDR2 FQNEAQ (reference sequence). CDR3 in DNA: TGTGCCAGCTTGGGCGTACTAGCGGGAGCCTCAGATACGCAGTATTTT. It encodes CASLGVLAGASDTQYF.

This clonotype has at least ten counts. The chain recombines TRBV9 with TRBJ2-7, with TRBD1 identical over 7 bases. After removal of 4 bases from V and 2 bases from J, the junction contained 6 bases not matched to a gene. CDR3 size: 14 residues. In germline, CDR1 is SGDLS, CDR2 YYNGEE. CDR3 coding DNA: TGTGCCAGCAGCCCCCGGGACAGCGCCTACGAGCAGTACTTC. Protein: CASSPRDSAYEQYF.

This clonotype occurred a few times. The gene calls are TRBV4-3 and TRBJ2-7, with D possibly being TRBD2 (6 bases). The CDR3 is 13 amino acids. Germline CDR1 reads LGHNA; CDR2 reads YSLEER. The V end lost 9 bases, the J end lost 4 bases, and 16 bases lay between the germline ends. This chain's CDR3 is CARAGGPQYEQYF. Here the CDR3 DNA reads TGCGCCAGGGCCGGAGGGCCTCAGTACGAGCAGTACTTC.

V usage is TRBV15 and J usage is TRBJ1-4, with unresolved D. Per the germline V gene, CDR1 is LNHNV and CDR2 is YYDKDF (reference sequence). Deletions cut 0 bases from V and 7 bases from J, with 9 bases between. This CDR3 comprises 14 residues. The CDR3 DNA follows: TGTGCCACCAGCAGAGATTACGAGGGTGAAAAACTGTTTTTT. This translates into CATSRDYEGEKLFF.

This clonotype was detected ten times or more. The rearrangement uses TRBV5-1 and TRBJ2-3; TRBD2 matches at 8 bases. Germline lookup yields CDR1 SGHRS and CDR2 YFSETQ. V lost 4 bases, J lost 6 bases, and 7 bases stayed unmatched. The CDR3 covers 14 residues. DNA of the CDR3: TGCGCCAGCAGCCCGGGGGGGGCTGGGGATACGCAGTATTTT. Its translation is CASSPGGAGDTQYF.

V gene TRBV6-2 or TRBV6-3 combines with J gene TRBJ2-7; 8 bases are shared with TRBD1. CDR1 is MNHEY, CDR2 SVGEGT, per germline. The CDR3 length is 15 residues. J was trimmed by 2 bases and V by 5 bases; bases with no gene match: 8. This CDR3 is CASSTRDRLTYEQYF. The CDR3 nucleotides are TGTGCCAGCAGTACCCGGGACAGGTTAACCTACGAGCAGTACTTC.

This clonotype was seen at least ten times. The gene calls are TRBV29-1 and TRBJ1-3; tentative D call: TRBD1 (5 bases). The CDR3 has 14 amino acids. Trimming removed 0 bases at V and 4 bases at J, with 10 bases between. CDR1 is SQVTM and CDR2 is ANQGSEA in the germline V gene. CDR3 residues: CSVEDRGLGNTIYF. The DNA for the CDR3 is TGCAGCGTTGAAGATAGGGGCCTAGGAAACACCATATATTTT.

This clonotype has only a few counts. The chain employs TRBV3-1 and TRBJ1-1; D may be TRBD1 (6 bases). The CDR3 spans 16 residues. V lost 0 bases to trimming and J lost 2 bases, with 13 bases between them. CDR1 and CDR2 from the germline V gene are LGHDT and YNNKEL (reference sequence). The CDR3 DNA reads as TGTGCCAGCAGCCAAGACTGGGCAGGGGTAAACACTGAAGCTTTCTTT. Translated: CASSQDWAGVNTEAFF. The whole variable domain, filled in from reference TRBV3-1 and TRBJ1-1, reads DTAVSQTPKYLVTQMGNDKSIKCEQNLGHDTMYWYKQDSKKFLKIMFSYNNKELIINETVPNRFSPKSPDKAHLNLHINSLELGDSAVYFCASSQDWAGVNTEAFFGQGTRLTVV.

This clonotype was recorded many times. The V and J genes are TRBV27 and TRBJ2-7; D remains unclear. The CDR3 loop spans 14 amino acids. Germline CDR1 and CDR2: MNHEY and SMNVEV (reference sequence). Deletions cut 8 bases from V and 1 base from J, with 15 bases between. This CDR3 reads CASGNGRISYEQYF. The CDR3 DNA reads TGTGCCAGCGGTAATGGTAGGATATCCTACGAGCAGTACTTC.

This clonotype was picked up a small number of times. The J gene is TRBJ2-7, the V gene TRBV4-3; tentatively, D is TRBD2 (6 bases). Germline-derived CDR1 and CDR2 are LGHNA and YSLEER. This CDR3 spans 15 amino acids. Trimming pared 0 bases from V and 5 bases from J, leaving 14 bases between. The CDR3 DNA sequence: TGCGCCAGCAGCCAAGATCTGGAGGGCCGCCACGAGCAGTACTTC. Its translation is CASSQDLEGRHEQYF.

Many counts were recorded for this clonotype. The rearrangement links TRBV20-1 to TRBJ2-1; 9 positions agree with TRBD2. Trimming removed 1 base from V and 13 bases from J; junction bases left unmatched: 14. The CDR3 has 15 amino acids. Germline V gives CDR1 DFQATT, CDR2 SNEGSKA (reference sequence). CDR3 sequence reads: CSARGIAGADFIQFF. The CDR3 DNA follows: TGCAGTGCTAGAGGAATAGCGGGAGCCGATTTCATTCAGTTCTTC.

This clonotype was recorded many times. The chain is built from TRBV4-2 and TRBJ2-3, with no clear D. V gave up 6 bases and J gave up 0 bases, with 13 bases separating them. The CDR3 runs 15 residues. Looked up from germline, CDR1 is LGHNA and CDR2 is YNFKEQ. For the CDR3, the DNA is TGTGCCAGCAGAGGACCAGGCCCTAGCACAGATACGCAGTATTTT. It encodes CASRGPGPSTDTQYF.